These T cell receptor beta chains were read from a single sample in a study of shared T cell receptors in the human thymus. Sequencing used immunoSEQ multiplex PCR; TCRdb keeps in-frame clones, though not all of them. The data contain some 720,000 clones, more than 75% of them seen just once; the ten biggest clones take up about 0.01%. The sample was also linked to a second study, of human thymus T cells.

Specimen: thymocytes. The receptors stem from a boy younger than two with a congenital heart defect. Each CDR3 is given with its conserved first and last residue. The order of the fields is D gene, V gene, clone size, J gene, CDR3 protein, CDR3 DNA. A D gene is named only where the DNA matches it firmly. The size of a clone is reported for some rows only, either as once, few or many, or as a class for expanded clones.

D: NA
V: TRBV28
size: few
J: TRBJ1-1
CDR3: CASSPQGRPNTEAFF
DNA: TGTGCCAGCAGCCCCCAGGGTCGACCGAACACTGAAGCTTTCTTT

D: TRBD2
V: TRBV11-2
size: NA
J: TRBJ2-2
CDR3: CASSWVETSGDTGELFF
DNA: TGTGCCAGCAGCTGGGTCGAGACTAGCGGCGACACCGGGGAGCTGTTTTTT

D: TRBD1
V: TRBV10-3
size: NA
J: TRBJ1-1
CDR3: CAISENRGGTFF
DNA: TGTGCCATCAGTGAGAACAGGGGTGGAACTTTCTTT

D: TRBD1
V: TRBV28
size: NA
J: TRBJ2-5
CDR3: CASYPEDRAKETQYF
DNA: TGTGCCAGCTATCCAGAGGACAGGGCTAAAGAGACCCAGTACTTC

D: NA
V: TRBV18
size: few
J: TRBJ2-1
CDR3: CASSVGGEAFF
DNA: TGTGCCAGCTCGGTAGGAGGGGAGGCGTTCTTC

D: NA
V: TRBV29-1
size: NA
J: TRBJ2-1
CDR3: CSVEDRSGRTYNEQFF
DNA: TGCAGCGTTGAAGATCGGAGCGGACGAACCTACAATGAGCAGTTCTTC

D: NA
V: TRBV18
size: NA
J: TRBJ1-1
CDR3: CASSLNRRRGLVTEAFF
DNA: TGTGCCAGCTCACTGAACCGCCGTCGGGGTCTGGTCACTGAAGCTTTCTTT

D: NA
V: TRBV7-9
size: NA
J: TRBJ2-1
CDR3: CASSLPPADEQFF
DNA: TGTGCCAGCAGCCTCCCCCCGGCGGATGAGCAGTTCTTC

D: NA
V: TRBV9
size: NA
J: TRBJ1-2
CDR3: CASSDHAGGKNYGYTF
DNA: TGTGCCAGCAGCGACCACGCGGGGGGCAAGAACTATGGCTACACCTTC

D: TRBD2
V: TRBV30
size: NA
J: TRBJ2-1
CDR3: CAWNHGGRLVAGEGEQFF
DNA: TGTGCCTGGAATCATGGCGGGAGGCTGGTGGCGGGTGAGGGTGAGCAGTTCTTC

D: NA
V: TRBV5-1
size: NA
J: TRBJ2-2
CDR3: CASSPRGFHTGELFF
DNA: TGCGCCAGCAGCCCACGCGGTTTTCACACCGGGGAGCTGTTTTTT

D: TRBD2
V: TRBV28
size: NA
J: TRBJ2-1
CDR3: CASRPWGLAGDEQFF
DNA: TGTGCCAGCAGACCGTGGGGACTAGCGGGAGATGAGCAGTTCTTC

D: NA
V: TRBV9
size: NA
J: TRBJ2-1
CDR3: CASSGSSAPCAQFF
DNA: TGTGCCAGCAGCGGATCTAGCGCCCCATGTGCGCAGTTCTTC

D: NA
V: TRBV28
size: NA
J: TRBJ2-2
CDR3: CASRPGRTVNTGELFF
DNA: TGTGCCAGCAGACCAGGAAGGACAGTGAACACCGGGGAGCTGTTTTTT

D: TRBD2
V: TRBV30
size: NA
J: TRBJ2-1
CDR3: CACERGSYNEQFF
DNA: TGTGCCTGCGAGCGGGGGTCATACAATGAGCAGTTCTTC

D: NA
V: TRBV6-5
size: NA
J: TRBJ1-5
CDR3: CASSGNRDSNQPQHF
DNA: TGTGCCAGCAGCGGTAACAGGGATAGCAATCAGCCCCAGCATTTT

D: NA
V: TRBV7-2
size: NA
J: TRBJ1-5
CDR3: CASSASLNQPQHF
DNA: TGTGCCAGCAGCGCGAGTCTCAATCAGCCCCAGCATTTT

D: NA
V: TRBV29-1
size: NA
J: TRBJ2-3
CDR3: CSVEESPFTTDTQYF
DNA: TGCAGCGTTGAAGAGAGCCCATTTACCACAGATACGCAGTATTTT

D: NA
V: TRBV5-6
size: once
J: TRBJ2-7
CDR3: CAGVSYEQYF
DNA: TGTGCAGGGGTTTCCTACGAGCAGTACTTC

D: TRBD1
V: TRBV27
size: NA
J: TRBJ2-7
CDR3: CASSFTDRGLDEQYF
DNA: TGTGCCAGCAGTTTCACGGACAGGGGGCTCGACGAGCAGTACTTC

D: NA
V: TRBV11-2
size: NA
J: TRBJ1-2
CDR3: CASSEIRQVGYGYTF
DNA: TGTGCCAGCAGCGAGATCCGTCAGGTGGGCTATGGCTACACCTTC

D: NA
V: TRBV6-6
size: NA
J: TRBJ2-2
CDR3: CASSGGRGSGTGELFF
DNA: TGTGCCAGCTCCGGGGGGCGAGGTTCGGGCACCGGGGAGCTGTTTTTT

D: NA
V: TRBV27
size: NA
J: TRBJ2-7
CDR3: CASSPLLKPLGDEQYF
DNA: TGTGCCAGCAGTCCCCTCCTAAAACCCCTCGGGGACGAGCAGTACTTC

D: NA
V: TRBV18
size: NA
J: TRBJ2-7
CDR3: CASSRQYPGAYEQYF
DNA: TGTGCCAGCTCACGCCAATACCCGGGGGCCTACGAGCAGTACTTC

D: TRBD2
V: TRBV7-9
size: once
J: TRBJ2-1
CDR3: CASSPNTSGSAWVEQFF
DNA: TGTGCCAGCAGCCCAAACACTAGCGGGTCCGCATGGGTAGAGCAGTTCTTC

D: NA
V: TRBV6-5
size: NA
J: TRBJ1-1
CDR3: CASSWTENTEAFF
DNA: TGTGCCAGCAGTTGGACAGAGAACACTGAAGCTTTCTTT

D: NA
V: TRBV19
size: NA
J: TRBJ2-6
CDR3: CASPLANVLTF
DNA: TGTGCCAGCCCCCTAGCCAACGTCCTGACTTTC

D: NA
V: TRBV6-1
size: NA
J: TRBJ1-1
CDR3: CASSEGRWISNTEAFF
DNA: TGTGCCAGCAGTGAAGGGAGATGGATCTCGAACACTGAAGCTTTCTTT

D: TRBD1
V: TRBV7-2
size: NA
J: TRBJ2-7
CDR3: CASSLVGRGFDEQYF
DNA: TGTGCCAGCAGCTTAGTAGGCAGGGGGTTCGACGAGCAGTACTTC

D: TRBD2
V: TRBV4-1
size: NA
J: TRBJ2-7
CDR3: CASSQEIAGASYEQYF
DNA: TGCGCCAGCAGCCAAGAAATAGCGGGAGCCTCCTACGAGCAGTACTTC

D: NA
V: TRBV4-1
size: NA
J: TRBJ2-3
CDR3: CASSQVSGSDTQYF
DNA: TGCGCCAGCAGCCAAGTTTCTGGGAGCGATACGCAGTATTTT

D: TRBD2
V: TRBV19
size: NA
J: TRBJ2-1
CDR3: CASRWGLADNYNEQFF
DNA: TGTGCCAGTAGATGGGGACTAGCGGATAATTACAATGAGCAGTTCTTC

D: NA
V: TRBV27
size: NA
J: TRBJ2-7
CDR3: CASSLRAPDTYEQYF
DNA: TGTGCCAGCAGTTTGAGAGCCCCGGACACCTACGAGCAGTACTTC

D: TRBD2
V: TRBV2
size: NA
J: TRBJ2-1
CDR3: CASKFLRTSGCRSYNEQFF
DNA: TGTGCCAGCAAATTCTTAAGGACTAGCGGGTGCCGCTCCTACAATGAGCAGTTCTTC

D: NA
V: TRBV25-1
size: NA
J: TRBJ1-3
CDR3: CASSAGQFRSGNTIYF
DNA: TGTGCCAGCAGTGCCGGACAGTTTCGCTCTGGAAACACCATATATTTT

D: TRBD1
V: TRBV4-3
size: NA
J: TRBJ2-1
CDR3: CASSQEAQGAVNEQFF
DNA: TGCGCCAGCAGCCAAGAGGCACAGGGGGCAGTCAATGAGCAGTTCTTC

D: TRBD2
V: TRBV5-1
size: NA
J: TRBJ2-7
CDR3: CASSLEAGVIYEQYF
DNA: TGCGCCAGCAGCTTGGAAGCGGGAGTGATCTACGAGCAGTACTTC

D: NA
V: TRBV6-5
size: NA
J: TRBJ2-3
CDR3: CASSYLFPTSTDTQYF
DNA: TGTGCCAGCAGTTACCTTTTTCCCACTAGCACAGATACGCAGTATTTT

D: TRBD2
V: TRBV4-2
size: NA
J: TRBJ2-3
CDR3: CASSQGASGFEDTQYF
DNA: TGTGCCAGCAGCCAAGGGGCTAGCGGTTTTGAAGATACGCAGTATTTT

D: NA
V: TRBV2
size: NA
J: TRBJ1-4
CDR3: CASSDHRVRDEKLFF
DNA: TGTGCCAGCAGTGACCACAGGGTCCGGGATGAAAAACTGTTTTTT

D: NA
V: TRBV6-5
size: NA
J: TRBJ2-5
CDR3: CASSYTKAGWSETQYF
DNA: TGTGCCAGCAGTTATACTAAGGCAGGGTGGTCAGAGACCCAGTACTTC

D: TRBD1
V: TRBV7-8
size: NA
J: TRBJ1-1
CDR3: CASSSGQGKGTEAFF
DNA: TGTGCCAGCAGCTCCGGACAGGGGAAGGGCACTGAAGCTTTCTTT

D: TRBD2
V: TRBV18
size: NA
J: TRBJ2-7
CDR3: CASSTRGSSYEQYF
DNA: TGTGCCAGCTCGACCCGCGGGAGCTCCTACGAGCAGTACTTC

D: TRBD2
V: TRBV7-6
size: once
J: TRBJ2-1
CDR3: CASSLGGFFLLAGVHNEQFF
DNA: TGTGCCAGCAGCTTAGGTGGGTTTTTTCTACTAGCGGGAGTCCACAATGAGCAGTTCTTC

D: NA
V: TRBV18
size: once
J: TRBJ2-7
CDR3: CASSSGLRIAYEQYF
DNA: TGTGCCAGCTCCTCGGGACTCCGGATAGCCTACGAGCAGTACTTC

D: NA
V: TRBV11-2
size: NA
J: TRBJ2-1
CDR3: CASSPLVGVVGNEQFF
DNA: TGTGCCAGCAGCCCCCTAGTAGGGGTGGTGGGCAATGAGCAGTTCTTC

D: TRBD2
V: TRBV11-1
size: NA
J: TRBJ2-4
CDR3: CASSSTGTSKFKNIQYF
DNA: TGTGCCAGCAGCTCAACCGGGACTAGCAAATTTAAAAACATTCAGTACTTC

D: NA
V: TRBV21-1
size: NA
J: TRBJ2-7
CDR3: CASTLGGTGHYEQYF
DNA: TGTGCCAGCACCTTAGGGGGGACAGGACACTACGAGCAGTACTTC

D: TRBD1
V: TRBV27
size: NA
J: TRBJ1-2
CDR3: CASSFSGTGTLIYGYTF
DNA: TGTGCCAGCAGTTTCTCCGGGACAGGGACTCTCATCTATGGCTACACCTTC

D: TRBD1
V: TRBV6-6
size: NA
J: TRBJ1-1
CDR3: CASSRRTGDTEAFF
DNA: TGTGCCAGCAGTCGACGGACAGGGGACACTGAAGCTTTCTTT

D: TRBD2
V: TRBV7-7
size: NA
J: TRBJ2-7
CDR3: CASSPTAGYEQYF
DNA: TGTGCCAGCAGCCCTACAGCGGGGTACGAGCAGTACTTC

D: NA
V: TRBV28
size: NA
J: TRBJ2-3
CDR3: CASRTGFSTDTQYF
DNA: TGTGCCAGCAGAACGGGGTTTAGCACAGATACGCAGTATTTT

D: TRBD1
V: TRBV27
size: NA
J: TRBJ2-7
CDR3: CASSLTGTGLGEQYF
DNA: TGTGCCAGCAGCCTAACCGGGACAGGGCTGGGGGAGCAGTACTTC

D: TRBD1
V: TRBV5-1
size: NA
J: TRBJ2-3
CDR3: CASRHPGQGVMDTQYF
DNA: TGCGCCAGCAGGCACCCGGGACAGGGTGTAATGGATACGCAGTATTTT

D: TRBD1
V: TRBV6-1
size: NA
J: TRBJ1-5
CDR3: CASSEETGTFNQPQHF
DNA: TGTGCCAGCAGTGAAGAGACAGGGACCTTTAATCAGCCCCAGCATTTT